Listed below are T cell receptor beta chains from one sample, sequenced in a study of T cells after yellow fever vaccination. Via MiXCR, TCRdb re-called the 5' RACE reads, giving one row per CDR3 protein. This sample has some 120,000 distinct CDR3 sequences; about 16% occur once, and the top ten carry more than 40%. The starting material was CD8+ T cells sorted from PBMCs, obtained 5 days after the yellow fever booster vaccination. The source is a man between 18 and 29 years old who received the YFV17D yellow fever vaccine. Each CDR3 is given with its conserved first and last residue. A D gene is named only where the DNA matches it firmly. Rows give clone size only sometimes, using once, few, many, or a class for an expanded clone.

clone_size,d_call,j_call,v_call,cdr3_nt,cdr3_aa
many,.,TRBJ2-2,TRBV12-3/TRBV12-4,TGTGCCAGCAGTTTAAGGGGGGTTGGCACCGGGGAGCTGTTTTTT,CASSLRGVGTGELFF
many,.,TRBJ2-1,TRBV6-1,TGTGCCAGCAGTGAAATGGCGGGGAACGAGCAGTTCTTC,CASSEMAGNEQFF
.,TRBD1,TRBJ2-2,TRBV27,TGTGCCAGCAGTTCAACAGGGGAATCGAACACCGGGGAGCTGTTTTTT,CASSSTGESNTGELFF
.,.,TRBJ1-2,TRBV4-3,TGCGCCAGCAGCCAAGAGGGCGGCGAGCCGGATGGCTACACCTTC,CASSQEGGEPDGYTF
.,.,TRBJ1-6,TRBV6-5,TGTGCCAGCAGTTACTCGAGTGCGGGGAAGTCACCCCTCCACTTT,CASSYSSAGKSPLHF
.,TRBD1,TRBJ1-5,TRBV12-3/TRBV12-4,TGTGCCAGCAGTTTCGGGACAGGTGGTGGCAATCAGCCCCAGCATTTT,CASSFGTGGGNQPQHF
few,.,TRBJ2-7,TRBV11-2,TGTGCCAGCAGCTACTTCCTGTCCGGGGTCTACGAGCAGTACTTC,CASSYFLSGVYEQYF
few,.,TRBJ1-6,TRBV21-1,TGTGCCAGCAGCAAAGCGCTTTCTGGGACAGGGTATAATTCACCCCTCCACTTT,CASSKALSGTGYNSPLHF
few,.,TRBJ2-1,TRBV7-9,TGTGCCAGCAGCCAACCCGGTAATGAGCAGTTCTTC,CASSQPGNEQFF
many,.,TRBJ1-2,TRBV6-2/TRBV6-3,TGTGCCAGCAGTTACAGTCCGGCCTCGGGACGGGACCTCTATGGCTACACCTTC,CASSYSPASGRDLYGYTF
.,TRBD1,TRBJ2-3,TRBV15,TGTGCCACCAGCAGAGTTGCAGGGGGCCGCACAGATACGCAGTATTTT,CATSRVAGGRTDTQYF
.,.,TRBJ2-3,TRBV29-1,TGCAGCGTTGTGGGGGATACGCAGTATTTT,CSVVGDTQYF
.,.,TRBJ2-1,TRBV4-3,TGCGCCAGCAGCCAAGATCGGTGGGTCATGTCCTCCAATGAGCAGTTCTTC,CASSQDRWVMSSNEQFF
.,.,TRBJ2-4,TRBV7-9,TGTGCCATTAGGGGGGGACTGACATCAGCCAAAAACATTCAGTACTTC,CAIRGGLTSAKNIQYF
.,.,TRBJ1-2,TRBV27,TGTGCCAGCAGTTTATCGGGCAGCTATGGCTACACCTTC,CASSLSGSYGYTF
.,.,TRBJ2-5,TRBV6-5,TGTGCCAGCACCAAAACCCAAGGGTCGGACCAAGAGACCCAGTACTTC,CASTKTQGSDQETQYF
few,.,TRBJ1-5,TRBV27,TGTGCCAGCAGTTTATCGGGAGCCGGGCATCAGCCCCAGCATTTT,CASSLSGAGHQPQHF
many,TRBD1,TRBJ2-5,TRBV5-6,TGTGCCAGCAGCTTGCCCAGGACAGGGAAAGAGACCCAGTACTTC,CASSLPRTGKETQYF